These 2 T cell receptor beta chains originate from one sample sequenced in a study of blood T cell repertoires in COVID-19. Some clones are missing from TCRdb's copy, which holds only in-frame ones; the method was immunoSEQ multiplex PCR. The sample lists 650,000 to 800,000 clones, about nine tenths occurring once. The specimen was peripheral blood. The receptors were gathered from a woman aged 18-29 years with acute or convalescent COVID-19.

V and J are TRBV6-5 and TRBJ1-5; no definite D call. The CDR3 sequence is 14 residues long. Germline V gene lookup returns CDR1 MNHEY and CDR2 SVGAGI. Deletions cut 8 bases from V and 5 bases from J, with 16 bases between. In DNA, the CDR3 is TGTGCCAGCTCGGGAAATGAAGTCCATCAGCCCCAGCATTTT. Translation: CASSGNEVHQPQHF.

The rearrangement links TRBV7-8 to TRBJ1-2; maybe TRBD1 (6 bases). CDR1 and CDR2 (germline): SGHVS, FQNEAQ. The CDR3 consists of 15 residues. V lost 1 base to trimming and J lost 2 bases, with 11 bases between them. The CDR3 DNA sequence: TGTGCCAGCAGCTTAGGGCTCCAGGGGAACTATGGCTACACCTTC. Its translation: CASSLGLQGNYGYTF. The whole variable domain, filled in from reference TRBV7-8 and TRBJ1-2, reads GAGVSQSPRYKVAKRGQDVALRCDPISGHVSLFWYQQALGQGPEFLTYFQNEAQLDKSGLPSDRFFAERPEGSVSTLKIQRTQQEDSAVYLCASSLGLQGNYGYTFGSGTRLTVV.